This TCR beta chain was observed in a study of beta chain features in type 1 diabetes. Looking at the study overall: The study examined 107,917,701 sorted cells across all samples. General study points: When Type 1 diabetes patients were examined, their TCRB CDR3s proved moderately but significantly shorter in all four CD4+ subsets. When VDJ junctions were examined, type 1 diabetes patients showed fewer insertions and more deletions.

Expressed TCRB transcripts were sequenced because the isolated RNA had all been reverse transcribed beforehand. Deep immunoSEQ sequencing covered naive, central memory and regulatory T cell samples. Only in-frame clones appear in the TCRdb table, and some are missing; sequencing was by immunoSEQ multiplex PCR. The sample consists of nearly 350,000 clones, over 7% of them appearing once. CDR1 SGDLS and CDR2 YYNGEE come from the germline V gene. The CDR3 loop spans 15 amino acids. With 0 bases removed from V and 1 base from J, the gap between germline ends came to 7 bases. This clone was seen only a few times. Its target is not known. This CDR3 is also generated by other DNA sequences in the sample.

The sample taken for sequencing was central memory CD4+ T cells from blood. This sequence joins TRBV9 and TRBJ2-2; no firm D call. This receptor was identified in a young man with type 1 diabetes. The DNA for the CDR3 is TGTGCCAGCAGCGTAGACGCCGGGAACACCGGGGAGCTGTTTTTT. Its translation: CASSVDAGNTGELFF.